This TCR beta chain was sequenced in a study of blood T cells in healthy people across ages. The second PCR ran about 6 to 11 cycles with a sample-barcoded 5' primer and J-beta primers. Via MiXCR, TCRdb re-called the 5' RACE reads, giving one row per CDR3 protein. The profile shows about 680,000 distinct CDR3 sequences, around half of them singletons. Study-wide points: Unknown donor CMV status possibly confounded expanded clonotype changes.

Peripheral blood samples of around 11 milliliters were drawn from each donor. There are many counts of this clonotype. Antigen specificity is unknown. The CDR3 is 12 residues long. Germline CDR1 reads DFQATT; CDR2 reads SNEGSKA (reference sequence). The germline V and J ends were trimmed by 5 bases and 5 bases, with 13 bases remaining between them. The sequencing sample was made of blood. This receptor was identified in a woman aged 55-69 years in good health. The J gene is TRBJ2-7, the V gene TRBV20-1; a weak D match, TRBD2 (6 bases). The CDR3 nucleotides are TGCAGTGCTGGGGGGACTCTGCACGAGCAGTACTTC. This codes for CSAGGTLHEQYF.